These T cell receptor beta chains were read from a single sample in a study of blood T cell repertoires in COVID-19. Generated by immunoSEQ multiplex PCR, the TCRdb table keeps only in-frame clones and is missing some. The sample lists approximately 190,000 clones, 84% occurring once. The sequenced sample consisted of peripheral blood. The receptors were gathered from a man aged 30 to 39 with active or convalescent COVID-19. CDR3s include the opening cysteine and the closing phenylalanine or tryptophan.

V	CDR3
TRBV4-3	CASSQDPPGWYGYTF
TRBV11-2	CASRRTSGQETQYF
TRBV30	CAWSAGVDQPQHF
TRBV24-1	CASGLAGPIRGTDTQYF
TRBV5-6	CASSPGWGLNTEAFF
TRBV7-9	CASSLNPVNYGYTF
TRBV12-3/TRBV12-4	CASSRRTDYGYTF
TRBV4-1	CASSLQGVPSTDTQYF
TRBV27	CASSLSPASGIVDTQYF
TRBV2	CASSGLAGVMTGELFF
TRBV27	CASSAYNEQFF
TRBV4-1	CASSNNREENYGYTF
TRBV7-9	CASSLEAGNQPQHF
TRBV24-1	CATSDRSYEQYF
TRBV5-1	CASSLGGGRETQYF
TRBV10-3	CAVRLAVNTEAFF
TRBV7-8	CASSWPGTSDGQETQYF
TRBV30	CAWENRGRGGYTF
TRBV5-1	CASSSEQGARGSNQPQHF
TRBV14	CASSLTQGRTEAFF
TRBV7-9	CASSLDRRQSYGYTF
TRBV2	CASVGDSPYEQYF
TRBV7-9	CASSSDRGGNTIYF
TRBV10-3	CAINAGTGGANYGYTF
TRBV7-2	CASSLTIERTYEQYF
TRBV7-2	CASSFGGAKNIQYF
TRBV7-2	CASSSSIGNIQYF
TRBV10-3	CAISERLASQETQYF
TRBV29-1	CSVGGTGRSTDTQYF
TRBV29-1	CSVETDRAPGELFF
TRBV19	CASSMETGSFTEAFF
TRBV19	CASNPRASWQPQHF
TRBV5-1	CASSQDPGTQHEQYF
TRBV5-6	CASSLGQGAYEQYF
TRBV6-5	CASSPLTGVGGYTF
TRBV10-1	CASSPTSSAGANVLTF
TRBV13	CASRDDRGPYEQYF
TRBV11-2	CASSLIRGRYNEQFF
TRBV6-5	CASRAGQGQQETQYF
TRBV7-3	CASSLLGAINNSPLHF
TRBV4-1	CASSLTTGVGANVLTF
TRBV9	CASAKQGSSYNEQFF
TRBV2	CASKDQGPENEQFF
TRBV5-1	CASSLLTGNTEAFF
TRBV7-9	CASSLTQGANEKLFF
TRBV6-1	CASSESVIKGRNTEAFF
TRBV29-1	CSVRRRPDTGEDTQYF